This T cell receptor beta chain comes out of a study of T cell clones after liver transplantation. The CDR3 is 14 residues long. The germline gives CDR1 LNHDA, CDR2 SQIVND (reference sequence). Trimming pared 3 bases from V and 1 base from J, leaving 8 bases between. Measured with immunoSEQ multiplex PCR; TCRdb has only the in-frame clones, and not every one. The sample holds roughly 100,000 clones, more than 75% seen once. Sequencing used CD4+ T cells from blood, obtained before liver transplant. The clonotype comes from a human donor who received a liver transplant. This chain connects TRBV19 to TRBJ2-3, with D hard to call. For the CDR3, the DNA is TGTGCCAGTAGTATGTTTGGGGGCACAGATACGCAGTATTTT. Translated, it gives CASSMFGGTDTQYF.